This T cell receptor (beta chain) was identified during a study of blood T cell repertoires in COVID-19. Overall study context: Sites across the United States, Italy and Spain contributed samples from acute and convalescent COVID-19. T cells, B-cell-depleted T cells, or PBMCs supplied cDNA or gDNA.

The protocol was immunoSEQ multiplex PCR, while the TCRdb copy is restricted to in-frame clones and leaves out a portion. This table holds over 200,000 clones, 70% to 90% found once. Trimming removed 2 bases from V and 0 bases from J; junction bases left unmatched: 3. The germline gives CDR1 SGHVS, CDR2 FNYEAQ. The CDR3 loop spans 16 amino acids. The TCR was taken from a woman younger than 30 who had recovered from COVID-19. The specimen was peripheral blood. The rearrangement joins TRBV7-6 to TRBJ1-4, with 7 bases aligning to TRBD1. The CDR3 DNA is TGTGCCAGCAGCTTATGGCAGGGGGCAACTAATGAAAAACTGTTTTTT. Translated, it gives CASSLWQGATNEKLFF.